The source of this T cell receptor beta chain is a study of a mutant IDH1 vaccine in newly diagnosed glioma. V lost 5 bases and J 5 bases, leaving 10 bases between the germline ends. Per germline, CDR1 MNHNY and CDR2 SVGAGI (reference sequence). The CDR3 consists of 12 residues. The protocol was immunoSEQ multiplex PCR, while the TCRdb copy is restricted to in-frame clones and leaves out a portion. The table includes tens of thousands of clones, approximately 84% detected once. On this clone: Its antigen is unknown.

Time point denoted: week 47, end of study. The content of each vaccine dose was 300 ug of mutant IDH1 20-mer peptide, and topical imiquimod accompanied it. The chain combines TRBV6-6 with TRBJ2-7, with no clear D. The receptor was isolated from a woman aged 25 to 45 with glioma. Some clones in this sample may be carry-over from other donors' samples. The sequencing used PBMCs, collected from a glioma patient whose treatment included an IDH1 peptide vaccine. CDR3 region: CASSRISDEQYF. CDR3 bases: TGTGCCAGCAGTCGGATCAGCGACGAGCAGTACTTC.